This T cell receptor (beta chain) was sequenced during a study of identical twins. Study observations and caveats: High-abundance cord blood beta clonotypes had fewer insertions; memory repertoires showed none. Models underestimated how often monozygotic twins shared out-of-frame TCR alpha.

TCRdb analysed the 5' RACE reads with MiXCR anew, one entry per CDR3 protein. The sample lists 500,000 to 650,000 distinct CDR3 sequences, about a fifth seen once, with around 0.48% in the top ten. Points on this clonotype: The antigen remains undetermined.

The length of the CDR3 is 12 residues. CDR1 and CDR2 from the germline V gene are MNHNY and SVGAGI (reference sequence). Trimming took 6 bases from V and 1 from J, leaving 6 bases between them. The same data also contributed to another study, on yellow fever vaccine responses in identical twins.

This receptor was identified in a woman aged 18 to 35 in good health. Sequenced sample: CD4+ T cells sorted from blood. The chain joins TRBV6-6 to TRBJ1-1; the D is unclear. This CDR3 reads CASSTRNTEAFF. The CDR3 DNA reads TGTGCCAGCAGCACCAGGAACACTGAAGCTTTCTTT.